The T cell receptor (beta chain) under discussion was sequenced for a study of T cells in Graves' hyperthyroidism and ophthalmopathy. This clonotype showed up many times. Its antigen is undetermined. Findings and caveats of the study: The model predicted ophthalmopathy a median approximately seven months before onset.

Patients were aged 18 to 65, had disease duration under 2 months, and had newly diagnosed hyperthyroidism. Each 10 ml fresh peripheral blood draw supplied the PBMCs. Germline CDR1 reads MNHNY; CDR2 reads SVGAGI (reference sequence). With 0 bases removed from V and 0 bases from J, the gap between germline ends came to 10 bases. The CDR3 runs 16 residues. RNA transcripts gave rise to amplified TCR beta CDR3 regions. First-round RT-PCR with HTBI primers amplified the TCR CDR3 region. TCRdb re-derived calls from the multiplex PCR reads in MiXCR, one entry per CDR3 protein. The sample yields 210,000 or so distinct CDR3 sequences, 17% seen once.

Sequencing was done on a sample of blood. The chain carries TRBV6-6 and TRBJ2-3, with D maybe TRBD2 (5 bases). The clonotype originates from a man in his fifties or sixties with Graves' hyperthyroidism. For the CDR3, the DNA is TGTGCCAGCAGTTACTCGAGGACTTCTAGCACAGATACGCAGTATTTT. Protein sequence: CASSYSRTSSTDTQYF.